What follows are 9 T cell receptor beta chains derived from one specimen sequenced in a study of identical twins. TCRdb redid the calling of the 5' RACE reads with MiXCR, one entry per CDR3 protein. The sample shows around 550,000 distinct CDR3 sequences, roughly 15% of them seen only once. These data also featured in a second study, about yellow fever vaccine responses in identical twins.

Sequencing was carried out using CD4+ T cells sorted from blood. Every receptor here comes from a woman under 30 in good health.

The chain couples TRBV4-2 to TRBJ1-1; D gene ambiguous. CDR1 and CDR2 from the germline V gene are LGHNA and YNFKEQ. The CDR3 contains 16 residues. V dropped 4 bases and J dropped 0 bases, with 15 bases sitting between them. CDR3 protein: CASSPSDFSLNTEAFF. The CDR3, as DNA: TGTGCCAGCAGCCCATCGGACTTCTCACTGAACACTGAAGCTTTCTTT.

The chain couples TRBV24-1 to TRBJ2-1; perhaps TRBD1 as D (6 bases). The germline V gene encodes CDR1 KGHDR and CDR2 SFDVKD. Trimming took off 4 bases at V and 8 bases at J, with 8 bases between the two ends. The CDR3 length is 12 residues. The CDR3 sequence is CATSDTGYEQFF. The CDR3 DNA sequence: TGTGCCACCAGTGACACAGGGTATGAGCAGTTCTTC.

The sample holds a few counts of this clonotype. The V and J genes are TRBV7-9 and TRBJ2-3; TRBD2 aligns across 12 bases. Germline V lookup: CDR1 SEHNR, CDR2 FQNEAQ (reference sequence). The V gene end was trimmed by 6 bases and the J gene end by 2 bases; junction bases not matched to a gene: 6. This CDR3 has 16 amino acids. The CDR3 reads CASSRGLAGNTDTQYF. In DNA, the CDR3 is TGTGCCAGCAGTCGAGGACTAGCGGGGAACACAGATACGCAGTATTTT.

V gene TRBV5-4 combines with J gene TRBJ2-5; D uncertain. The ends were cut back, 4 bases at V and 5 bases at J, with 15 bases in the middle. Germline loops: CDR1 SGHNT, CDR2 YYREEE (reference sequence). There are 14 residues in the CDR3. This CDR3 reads CASSHDLFYETQYF. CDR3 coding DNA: TGTGCCAGCAGCCATGATCTTTTTTATGAGACCCAGTACTTC.

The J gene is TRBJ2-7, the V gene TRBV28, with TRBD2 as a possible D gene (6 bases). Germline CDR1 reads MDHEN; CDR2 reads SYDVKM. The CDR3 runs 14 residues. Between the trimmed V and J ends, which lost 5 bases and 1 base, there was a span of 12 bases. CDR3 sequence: CASSPAGSSYEQYV. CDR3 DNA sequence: TGTGCCAGCAGTCCAGCGGGTAGTTCCTACGAGCAGTACGTC.

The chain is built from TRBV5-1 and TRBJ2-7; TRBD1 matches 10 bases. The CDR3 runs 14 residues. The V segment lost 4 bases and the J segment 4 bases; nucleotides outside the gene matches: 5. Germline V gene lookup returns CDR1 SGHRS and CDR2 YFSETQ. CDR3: CASSAGQGMYEQYF. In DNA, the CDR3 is TGCGCCAGCAGCGCGGGACAGGGGATGTACGAGCAGTACTTC.

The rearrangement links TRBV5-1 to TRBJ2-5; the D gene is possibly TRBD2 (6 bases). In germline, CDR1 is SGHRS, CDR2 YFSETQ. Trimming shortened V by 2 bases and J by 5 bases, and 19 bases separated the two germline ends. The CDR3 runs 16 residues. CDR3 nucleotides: TGCGCCAGCAGCTTCGGTTTAGTCGGGAGCACTGAGACCCAGTACTTC. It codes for CASSFGLVGSTETQYF.

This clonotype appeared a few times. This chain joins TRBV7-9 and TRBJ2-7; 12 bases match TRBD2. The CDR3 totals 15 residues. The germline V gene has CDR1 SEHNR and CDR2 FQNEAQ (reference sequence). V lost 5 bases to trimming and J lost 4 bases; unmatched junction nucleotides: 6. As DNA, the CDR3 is TGTGCCAGCAGCGCTAGCGGGAGGGCGGCTTACGAGCAGTACTTC. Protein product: CASSASGRAAYEQYF.

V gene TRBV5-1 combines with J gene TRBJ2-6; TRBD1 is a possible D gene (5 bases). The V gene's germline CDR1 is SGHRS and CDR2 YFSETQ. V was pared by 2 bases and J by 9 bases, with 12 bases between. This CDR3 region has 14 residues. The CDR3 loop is CASSLKTADNVLTF. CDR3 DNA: TGCGCCAGCAGCTTAAAGACAGCCGACAACGTCCTGACTTTC.